This TCR beta chain appears in the sequencing data of a study of T cell clones after liver transplantation. Study summary: Samples came from ITN030ST, which attempted immunosuppression withdrawal within 2 years of liver transplantation. TCRbeta sequencing after a pre-transplant mixed lymphocyte reaction identified graft-donor-reactive clones, later tracked in post-transplant blood.

CD3+CD4+ and CD3+CD8+ cells were FACS-sorted from thawed unstimulated PBMCs. TCRdb's copy holds only in-frame clones and misses some; the assay was immunoSEQ multiplex PCR. The sample records about 58,000 clones, about 70% being singletons. Germline V gene sequence: CDR1 SGHRS, CDR2 YFSETQ. There are 16 residues in the CDR3. Trimming removed 4 bases from V and 5 bases from J; junction bases left unmatched: 7. This clone was seen a single time. This TCR came from a human patient who received a liver transplant. Some T cells may be transferred from the graft donor. Sequences were derived from CD4+ T cells from blood, sampled at the roughly 16-month timepoint. This chain links TRBV5-1 with TRBJ2-5; 14 bases line up with TRBD2. The CDR3 reads CASSVGTSGGYETQYF. In nucleotides, the CDR3 is TGCGCCAGCAGCGTCGGGACTAGCGGGGGTTACGAGACCCAGTACTTC.